This entry lists 8 T cell receptor beta chains sequenced from one sample in a study of CD8+ T cells in alopecia areata. RNA was extracted and reverse transcribed into cDNA as the sequencing template. Profiling relied on immunoSEQ multiplex PCR, and the TCRdb table lists in-frame clones only, not all of them. The sample records 170,000 or so clones, about three fifths being singletons. The sample's treatment: oral pan-JAK inhibitor, 5-10 mg twice daily. The sample consisted of CD4+ T cells sorted from blood, taken at week 4, from a patient treated with tofacitinib. These receptors were collected from a human donor with alopecia areata.

The chain combines TRBV6-6 with TRBJ2-4; D perhaps matches TRBD2 (6 bases). Trimming stripped 8 bases from V and 6 bases from J, with 8 bases between. The CDR3 covers 11 residues. From germline, CDR1 is MNHNY and CDR2 SVGAGI (reference sequence). The CDR3 DNA reads TGTGCCAGCCACGGGGGAAACATTCAGTACTTC. It specifies CASHGGNIQYF.

The sample holds a few counts of this clone. The chain is built from TRBV29-1 and TRBJ1-2; possible D gene TRBD1, 5 bases. The CDR3 spans 11 residues. V dropped 7 bases and J dropped 8 bases, with 14 bases sitting between them. The V gene's germline CDR1 is SQVTM and CDR2 ANQGSEA. The CDR3 sequence: CSGSAGYGYTF. The CDR3 nucleotides are TGCAGCGGCTCGGCAGGGTACGGCTACACCTTC.

The rearrangement links TRBV7-9 to TRBJ2-3; TRBD2 aligns across 12 bases. Germline loops: CDR1 SEHNR, CDR2 FQNEAQ (reference sequence). This CDR3 contains 16 residues. V was clipped by 6 bases and J by 1 base; unmatched bases: 5. This chain's CDR3 is CASSPRLAGGTDTQYF. The CDR3 region has the DNA TGTGCCAGCAGTCCCCGACTAGCGGGGGGCACAGATACGCAGTATTTT.

The chain couples TRBV10-3 to TRBJ1-6; no reliable D call. V lost 2 bases to trimming and J lost 9 bases, with 5 bases between them. This CDR3 is built from 12 residues. The germline V gene has CDR1 ENHRY and CDR2 SYGVKD. The CDR3 DNA reads TGTGCCATCAGTGAGCCCCCTTCACCCCTCCACTTT. As protein: CAISEPPSPLHF.

The rearrangement uses TRBV2 and TRBJ1-6, with unresolved D. The CDR3 sequence is 13 residues long. V was cut by 9 bases and J by 4 bases, with 10 bases left in between. Germline loops: CDR1 SNHLY, CDR2 FYNNEI. CDR3 DNA: TGTGCCAGTCTGCGGGAGTATAATTCACCCCTCCACTTT. This sequence encodes CASLREYNSPLHF.

The CDR3 loop reads CSVPLAVWNEQFF. CDR3 in DNA: TGCAGCGTTCCACTTGCCGTTTGGAATGAGCAGTTCTTC. This chain joins TRBV29-1 and TRBJ2-1; unclear D gene. CDR3 size: 13 residues. V lost 5 bases and J 7 bases, leaving 15 bases between the germline ends. From germline, CDR1 is SQVTM and CDR2 ANQGSEA.

The rearrangement joins TRBV30 to TRBJ2-7; 7 bases map to TRBD1. The CDR3 has 14 amino acids. V was clipped by 0 bases and J by 2 bases; unmatched bases: 4. Germline values: CDR1 GTSNPN, CDR2 SVGIG (reference sequence). The CDR3 DNA reads TGTGCCTGGAGTGTTATGACAGGGACCTACGAGCAGTACTTC. Its protein product is CAWSVMTGTYEQYF. The full variable domain, with the rest looked up from reference TRBV30 and TRBJ2-7, is SQTIHQWPATLVQPVGSPLSLECTVEGTSNPNLYWYRQAAGRGLQLLFYSVGIGQISSEVPQNLSASRPQDRQFILSSKKLLLSDSGFYLCAWSVMTGTYEQYFGPGTRLTVT.

The chain couples TRBV29-1 to TRBJ2-2; D is tentatively TRBD1 or TRBD2 (5 bases each). Germline V gene data show CDR1 as SQVTM and CDR2 as ANQGSEA. This CDR3 has 12 amino acids. Trimming shortened V by 7 bases and J by 4 bases, and 10 bases separated the two germline ends. CDR3 sequence (DNA): TGCAGCGCTGAGGGGATCACCGGGGAGCTGTTTTTT. This sequence encodes CSAEGITGELFF.